The clone carrying this T cell receptor (beta chain) was detected once. This sample was taken from a study of blood T cell repertoires in COVID-19. The ends were cut back, 5 bases at V and 2 bases at J, with 9 bases in the middle. CDR3 length: 13 amino acids. Per germline, CDR1 SEHNR and CDR2 FQNEAQ (reference sequence). Produced via immunoSEQ multiplex PCR; TCRdb's table is partial and in-frame only. The table lists 200,000 to 300,000 clones, over 85% of them singletons, with less than 4.5% in the top ten. The sequence came from a woman in her 30s with acute COVID-19. The sequencing sample was made of PBMCs or T cells enriched from blood (not recorded which). V and J are TRBV7-9 and TRBJ2-5, with a weak D call TRBD2 (5 bases). The CDR3 DNA follows: TGTGCCAGCAGCCCGACTACTCAAGAGACCCAGTACTTC. As protein: CASSPTTQETQYF.